Shown below are 22 T cell receptor beta chains from a single sample sequenced in a study of cytotoxic CD8 clonotypes in ibrutinib-treated CLL. Some clones are missing from TCRdb's copy, which holds only in-frame ones; the method was immunoSEQ multiplex PCR. The data contain a few hundred thousand clones, approximately 67% of them seen just once; the ten biggest clones take up around 6.3%. The sequencing used PBMCs, collected after 36 months of ibrutinib treatment. These TCRs come from a human donor with chronic lymphocytic leukemia.

This clone showed up just once. V gene TRBV7-9 combines with J gene TRBJ2-7, with D tentatively TRBD1 or TRBD2 (5 bases each). The CDR3 covers 17 residues. Germline-derived CDR1 and CDR2 are SEHNR and FQNEAQ (reference sequence). Trimming removed 4 bases from V and 6 bases from J, with 25 bases in between. The CDR3, as DNA: TGTGCCAGCAGCTCCTACCCTGGATTGGGACGCCGGTTCGAGCAGTACTTC. Residues: CASSSYPGLGRRFEQYF.

This clone occurred a few times. The chain employs TRBV6-1 and TRBJ2-1; TRBD2 matches at 7 bases. J gave up 8 bases and V 6 bases, and 10 bases lay outside the gene matches. Germline loops: CDR1 MNHNS, CDR2 SASEGT. The length of the CDR3 is 14 residues. CDR3 bases: TGTGCCAGCAGAGCGGGGCGGGATTCCCATGAGCAGTTCTTC. Its protein product is CASRAGRDSHEQFF.

This clone was found a few times. CDR3 in amino acids: CASGAGSNSPLHF. The CDR3 nucleotides read TGTGCCAGTGGAGCCGGGAGTAATTCACCCCTCCACTTT. The chain recombines TRBV19 with TRBJ1-6; no definite D call. CDR3 length: 13 residues. Germline V lookup: CDR1 LNHDA, CDR2 SQIVND (reference sequence). Trimming removed 8 bases at V and 6 bases at J, with 11 bases between.

The sample holds a few counts of this clone. J is TRBJ1-1 and V is TRBV4-1; TRBD1 might be the D (5 bases). In germline, CDR1 is MGHRA, CDR2 YSYEKL. The V end lost 0 bases, the J end lost 9 bases, and 8 bases lay between the germline ends. The CDR3 runs 12 residues. The CDR3 is CASSQDNRQAFF. The DNA of the CDR3 is TGCGCCAGCAGCCAAGATAACAGGCAAGCTTTCTTT.

The rearrangement joins TRBV6-5 to TRBJ1-2, with 9 bases identical to TRBD1. This CDR3 is 14 amino acids long. V shed 2 bases and J 7 bases; nucleotides not matched to a gene: 5. Germline values: CDR1 MNHEY, CDR2 SVGAGI. The CDR3, as DNA: TGTGCCAGCAGTTACCAACAGGGGGCAGGTGGCTACACCTTC. Translation: CASSYQQGAGGYTF.

V gene TRBV6-5 combines with J gene TRBJ2-7; no clear D. Deletions cut 0 bases from V and 0 bases from J, with 6 bases between. The germline CDR1 and CDR2 sequences are MNHEY and SVGAGI. This CDR3 is 14 amino acids long. Here the CDR3 DNA reads TGTGCCAGCAGTTACTCTGCATACTCCTACGAGCAGTACTTC. Amino acids: CASSYSAYSYEQYF.

The rearrangement uses TRBV18 and TRBJ2-7; TRBD1 is a possible D gene (6 bases). Germline V lookup: CDR1 KGHSH, CDR2 LQKENI. The V and J ends lost 3 bases and 3 bases respectively, with 15 bases between them. The CDR3 has 15 amino acids. The chain's CDR3 is CASSPEQGPYYEQYF. CDR3 nucleotides: TGTGCCAGCTCACCTGAACAGGGACCCTACTACGAGCAGTACTTC.

The chain combines TRBV5-6 with TRBJ2-3, with D possibly being TRBD2 (6 bases). Germline V lookup: CDR1 SGHDT, CDR2 YYEEEE. V dropped 2 bases and J dropped 3 bases, with 13 bases sitting between them. The CDR3 loop spans 15 amino acids. The CDR3 region has the DNA TGTGCCAGCAGCTTTGACGGGAGCAGAACAGATACGCAGTATTTT. Amino acids: CASSFDGSRTDTQYF.

This chain links TRBV28 with TRBJ1-2, with 7 bases lining up with TRBD1. Unmatched junction bases numbered 9, after V lost 6 bases and J lost 2 bases. The CDR3 sequence is 15 residues long. Germline V CDR1 and CDR2: MDHEN, SYDVKM. CDR3 region: CASSETGALNYGYTF. In DNA, the CDR3 is TGTGCCAGCAGCGAAACAGGGGCGTTAAACTATGGCTACACCTTC.

V is TRBV7-9 and J is TRBJ2-7; 7 nucleotides match TRBD1. V lost 2 bases, J lost 4 bases, and 8 bases stayed unmatched. CDR1 and CDR2 from the germline V gene are SEHNR and FQNEAQ (reference sequence). This CDR3 has 15 residues. The CDR3 loop is CASSLYLGTEYEQYF. The CDR3 bases are TGTGCCAGCAGCTTATATTTGGGGACAGAGTACGAGCAGTACTTC.

The chain is built from TRBV19 and TRBJ1-2, with 12 bases aligning to TRBD1. V was clipped by 2 bases and J by 4 bases; unmatched bases: 8. Germline values: CDR1 LNHDA, CDR2 SQIVND (reference sequence). There are 17 residues in the CDR3. The CDR3 region is CASSIRGTGGAGYGYTF. In DNA, the CDR3 is TGTGCCAGTAGTATAAGAGGGACAGGGGGCGCGGGCTATGGCTACACCTTC.

This clone was seen more than once but under ten times. The V and J genes are TRBV5-4 and TRBJ1-5, with unresolved D. The CDR3 sequence is 15 residues long. Trimming took off 5 bases at V and 0 bases at J, with 12 bases between the two ends. CDR1 is SGHNT, CDR2 YYREEE, per germline (reference sequence). The CDR3 nucleotides read TGTGCCAGCAGGGAAAGTCCGAATAGCAATCAGCCCCAGCATTTT. This translates into CASRESPNSNQPQHF.

The rearrangement uses TRBV7-2 and TRBJ2-1, with 7 nucleotides matching TRBD2. In germline, CDR1 is SGHTA, CDR2 FQGNSA. This CDR3 spans 17 amino acids. Unmatched junction bases numbered 7, after V lost 0 bases and J lost 2 bases. The CDR3 nucleotides read TGTGCCAGCAGCTTAGCCCTAGCGGAATTTCCCTACAATGAGCAGTTCTTC. This translates into CASSLALAEFPYNEQFF.

The chain combines TRBV10-3 with TRBJ1-2, with a possible D match to TRBD1 (6 bases). The germline V gene encodes CDR1 ENHRY and CDR2 SYGVKD. CDR3 length: 15 residues. Trimming shortened V by 6 bases and J by 5 bases, and 19 bases separated the two germline ends. The chain's CDR3 is CAISPIRQANYGYTF. As DNA, the CDR3 is TGTGCCATCAGCCCTATTAGACAGGCGAATTATGGCTACACCTTC.

In this sample, this clone turned up a few times. The chain employs TRBV7-3 and TRBJ2-1, with D unclear. The CDR3 runs to 13 residues. Germline CDR1 and CDR2: SGHTA and FQGTGA. V lost 0 bases, J lost 5 bases, and 5 bases lay in between. The CDR3 region is CASSLTKDNEQFF. The CDR3 DNA reads as TGTGCCAGCAGCTTAACGAAGGACAATGAGCAGTTCTTC.

The chain has TRBV6-5 and TRBJ2-1; 8 nucleotides align to TRBD2. V was clipped by 2 bases and J by 6 bases; unmatched bases: 3. Germline CDR1 and CDR2: MNHEY and SVGAGI. The CDR3 extends over 14 amino acids. The CDR3 here is CASSYQRGFNEQFF. The CDR3 nucleotides are TGTGCCAGCAGTTACCAGCGGGGGTTCAATGAGCAGTTCTTC.

The gene calls are TRBV7-9 and TRBJ2-7, with 14 bases aligning to TRBD2. V trimming: 5 bases; J trimming: 6 bases; junction bases outside the gene matches: 12. Germline V gene sequence: CDR1 SEHNR, CDR2 FQNEAQ (reference sequence). The CDR3 extends over 17 amino acids. CDR3 amino acids: CASSLRDPGLAGVEQYF. The CDR3 bases are TGTGCCAGCAGCCTTAGGGACCCGGGACTAGCGGGAGTCGAGCAGTACTTC. Filled out from reference TRBV7-9 and TRBJ2-7, the complete variable domain reads DTGVSQNPRHKITKRGQNVTFRCDPISEHNRLYWYRQTLGQGPEFLTYFQNEAQLEKSRLLSDRFSAERPKGSFSTLEIQRTEQGDSAMYLCASSLRDPGLAGVEQYFGPGTRLTVT.

The V call is TRBV5-1, the J call TRBJ1-2; D unclear. The CDR3 covers 14 residues. The ends were cut back, 0 bases at V and 0 bases at J, with 6 bases in the middle. Germline V CDR1 and CDR2: SGHRS, YFSETQ. The CDR3 is CASSLGITNYGYTF. CDR3 coding DNA: TGCGCCAGCAGCTTGGGCATTACTAACTATGGCTACACCTTC.

The genes are TRBV5-1 and TRBJ2-7, with TRBD1 as a possible D gene (6 bases). The germline gives CDR1 SGHRS, CDR2 YFSETQ. The ends were cut back, 0 bases at V and 6 bases at J, with 19 bases in the middle. CDR3 length: 16 amino acids. The CDR3, as DNA: TGCGCCAGCAGCTTGGTTATTCCAGTACAGGGTAGCGAGCAGTACTTC. It translates to CASSLVIPVQGSEQYF.

The chain recombines TRBV28 with TRBJ1-4; no clear D gene. Trimming took off 6 bases at V and 8 bases at J, with 10 bases between the two ends. Germline CDR1 and CDR2: MDHEN and SYDVKM. The CDR3 sequence is 12 residues long. The CDR3 spells CASSRPREKLFF. CDR3 coding DNA: TGTGCCAGCAGCCGACCAAGGGAAAAACTGTTTTTT.

The chain has TRBV15 and TRBJ1-1, with D perhaps TRBD1 (5 bases). V dropped 1 base and J dropped 8 bases, with 11 bases sitting between them. From germline, CDR1 is LNHNV and CDR2 YYDKDF (reference sequence). This CDR3 spans 13 amino acids. The CDR3 DNA is TGTGCCACCAGCAGAGTCCTCGGGACGGAAGCTTTCTTT. This translates into CATSRVLGTEAFF.

This clone was observed once. V is TRBV5-1 and J is TRBJ2-5, with D perhaps TRBD1 or TRBD2 (5 bases each). CDR1 and CDR2 from the germline V gene are SGHRS and YFSETQ. The V end lost 3 bases, the J end lost 2 bases, and 14 bases lay between the germline ends. There are 15 residues in the CDR3. The CDR3 protein is CASSSDPGRQETQYF. The CDR3 DNA follows: TGCGCCAGCAGCTCAGATCCGGGGCGGCAAGAGACCCAGTACTTC.